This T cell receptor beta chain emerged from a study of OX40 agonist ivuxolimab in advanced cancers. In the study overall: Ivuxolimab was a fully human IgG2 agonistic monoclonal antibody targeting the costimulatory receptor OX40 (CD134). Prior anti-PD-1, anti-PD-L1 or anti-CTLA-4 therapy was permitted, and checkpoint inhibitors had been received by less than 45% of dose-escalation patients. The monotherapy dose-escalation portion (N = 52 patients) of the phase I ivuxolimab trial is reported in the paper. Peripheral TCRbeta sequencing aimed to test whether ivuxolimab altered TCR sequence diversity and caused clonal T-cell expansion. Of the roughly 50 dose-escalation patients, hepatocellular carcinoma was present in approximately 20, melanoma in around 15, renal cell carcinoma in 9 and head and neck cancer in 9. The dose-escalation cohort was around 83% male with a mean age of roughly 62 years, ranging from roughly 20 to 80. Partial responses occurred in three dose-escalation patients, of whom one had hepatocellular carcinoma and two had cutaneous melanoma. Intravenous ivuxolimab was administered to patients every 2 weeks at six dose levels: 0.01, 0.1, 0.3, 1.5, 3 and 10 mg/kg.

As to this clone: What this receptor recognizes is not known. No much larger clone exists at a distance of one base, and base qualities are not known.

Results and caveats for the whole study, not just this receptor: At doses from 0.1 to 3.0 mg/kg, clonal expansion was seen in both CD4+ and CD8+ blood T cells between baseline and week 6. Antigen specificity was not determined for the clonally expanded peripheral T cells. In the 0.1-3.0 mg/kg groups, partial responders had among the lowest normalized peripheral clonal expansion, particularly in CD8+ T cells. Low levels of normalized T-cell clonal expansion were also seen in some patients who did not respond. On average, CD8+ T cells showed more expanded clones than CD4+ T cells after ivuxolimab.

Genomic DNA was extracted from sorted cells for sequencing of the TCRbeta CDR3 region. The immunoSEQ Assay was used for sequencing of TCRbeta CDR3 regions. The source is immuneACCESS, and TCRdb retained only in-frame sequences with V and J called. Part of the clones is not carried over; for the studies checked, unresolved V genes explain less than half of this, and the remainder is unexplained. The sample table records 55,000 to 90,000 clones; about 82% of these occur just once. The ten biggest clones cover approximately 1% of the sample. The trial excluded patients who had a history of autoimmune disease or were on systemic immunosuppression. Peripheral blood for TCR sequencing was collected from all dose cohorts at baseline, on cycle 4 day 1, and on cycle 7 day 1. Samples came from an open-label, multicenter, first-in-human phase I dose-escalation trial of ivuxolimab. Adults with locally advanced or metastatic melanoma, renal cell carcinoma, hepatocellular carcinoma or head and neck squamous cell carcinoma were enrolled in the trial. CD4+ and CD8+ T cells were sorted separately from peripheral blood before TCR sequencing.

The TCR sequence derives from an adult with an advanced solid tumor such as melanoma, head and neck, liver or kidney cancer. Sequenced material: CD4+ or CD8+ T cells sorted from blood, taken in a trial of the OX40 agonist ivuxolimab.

In nucleotides, the sequence is TGTGCCAGCTCACTCTGGGGGTTGGCCCCCAATCAGCCCCAGCATTTT. This translates into CASSLWGLAPNQPQHF. The chain joins TRBV18 to TRBJ1-5; a tentative D call is TRBD1 (5 bases match). Deletion took 4 bases off V and 3 bases off J, with a span of 16 bases between the germline ends. From the germline V gene, CDR1 is KGHSH and CDR2 is LQKENI. Taken from cysteine to phenylalanine, the CDR3 has 16 residues. Just CDR3 DNA is preserved here, 48 bases in frame from base 1.